These 28 T cell receptor beta chains originate from one sample sequenced in a study of T cell responses to AZD1222 COVID-19 vaccine. Sequencing was performed with immunoSEQ multiplex PCR; in TCRdb, only in-frame clones are kept and a portion is missing. The sample has approximately 76,000 clones, roughly 85% seen once; the top ten hold around 2.8%. Sequencing was performed on peripheral blood, taken on day 0 of AZD1222 vaccination. All receptors come from an adult in good health.

This clone was detected only a few times. V gene TRBV6-1 combines with J gene TRBJ2-1; TRBD2 agrees at 9 bases. In germline, CDR1 is MNHNS, CDR2 SASEGT. The CDR3 has 16 residues. V lost 4 bases, J lost 2 bases, and 6 bases stayed unmatched. The DNA for the CDR3 is TGTGCCAGCAGTGGTAGCGGGAGAGCCCCCTACAATGAGCAGTTCTTC. Amino acids: CASSGSGRAPYNEQFF.

The genes are TRBV9 and TRBJ1-5, with D tentatively TRBD1 (6 bases). This CDR3 has 15 residues. V was clipped by 0 bases and J by 4 bases, with 11 bases between them. CDR1 and CDR2 (germline): SGDLS, YYNGEE. CDR3 sequence: CASSVGGAYNQPQHF. The CDR3 DNA reads TGTGCCAGCAGCGTAGGGGGGGCCTATAATCAGCCCCAGCATTTT.

This chain uses TRBV27 with TRBJ1-1; D is uncertain. CDR1 MNHEY and CDR2 SMNVEV come from the germline V gene (reference sequence). V shed 5 bases and J shed 0 bases, with 13 bases lying between them. CDR3 length: 15 amino acids. Written as DNA, the CDR3 is TGTGCCAGCAGTCCAACGCCCAATATGAACACTGAAGCTTTCTTT. Its protein is CASSPTPNMNTEAFF.

The V gene is TRBV3-1 (or the pseudogene TRBV3-2), the J gene TRBJ1-1; D is perhaps TRBD1 (5 bases). This CDR3 contains 16 residues. Trimming took off 2 bases at V and 3 bases at J, with 16 bases between the two ends. Germline V CDR1 and CDR2: LGHDT, YNNKEL (reference sequence). DNA of the CDR3: TGTGCCAGCAGCCAATTAAGGGATGGGGCCGACACTGAAGCTTTCTTT. Translated: CASSQLRDGADTEAFF.

The chain couples TRBV9 to TRBJ2-7, with 7 bases matching TRBD2. Germline CDR1 and CDR2: SGDLS and YYNGEE. V dropped 0 bases and J dropped 4; count of bases not matched to a gene: 4. The CDR3 loop spans 14 amino acids. CDR3 sequence reads: CASSVGGLVYEQYF. As DNA, the CDR3 is TGTGCCAGCAGCGTAGGTGGACTAGTGTACGAGCAGTACTTC.

This clone was seen a single time. This chain joins TRBV19 and TRBJ2-1, with 10 bases lining up with TRBD2. This CDR3 spans 15 amino acids. Trimming removed 5 bases from V and 8 bases from J; junction bases left unmatched: 9. Germline V CDR1 and CDR2: LNHDA, SQIVND (reference sequence). In DNA form, the CDR3 reads TGTGCCAGTAGTCCCCGGACTAGCGGTGGGGATGAGCAGTTCTTC. It specifies CASSPRTSGGDEQFF.

This clone has a single count. The gene calls are TRBV18 and TRBJ1-5; D is unresolved. CDR1 is KGHSH, CDR2 LQKENI, per germline. The CDR3 consists of 12 residues. Trimming shortened V by 2 bases and J by 5 bases, and 4 bases separated the two germline ends. DNA of the CDR3: TGTGCCAGCTCACCAAAAGATCAGCCCCAGCATTTT. This gives the protein CASSPKDQPQHF. The whole variable domain, filled in from reference TRBV18 and TRBJ1-5, reads NAGVMQNPRHLVRRRGQEARLRCSPMKGHSHVYWYRQLPEEGLKFMVYLQKENIIDESGMPKERFSAEFPKEGPSILRIQQVVRGDSAAYFCASSPKDQPQHFGDGTRLSIL.

The rearrangement joins TRBV3-1 (or the pseudogene TRBV3-2) to TRBJ2-1, with a possible D match to TRBD1 (5 bases). The CDR3 is 12 amino acids. V shed 2 bases and J shed 6 bases, with 5 bases lying between them. The germline V gene encodes CDR1 LGHDT and CDR2 YNNKEL (reference sequence). CDR3 nucleotides: TGTGCCAGCAGCCAACAGGGCAATGAGCAGTTCTTC. It translates to CASSQQGNEQFF.

The CDR3 nucleotides are TGTGCCAGCAGCGACCAGACTAGCTACTCCTTGAGCTACGAGCAGTACTTC. It yields the protein CASSDQTSYSLSYEQYF. The V call is TRBV7-2, the J call TRBJ2-7; 7 nucleotides line up with TRBD2. V shed 5 bases, J shed 3 bases, and the junction held 16 bases outside the gene matches. The V gene's germline CDR1 is SGHTA and CDR2 FQGNSA. The CDR3 consists of 17 residues.

As DNA, the CDR3 is TGTGCCACCAGCTCAGGGGGCTCGGACACCGGGGAGCTGTTTTTT. Encoded protein: CATSSGGSDTGELFF. The chain joins TRBV24-1 to TRBJ2-2; 8 bases map to TRBD1. This CDR3 has 15 amino acids. V lost 7 bases to trimming and J lost 3 bases; unmatched junction nucleotides: 6. CDR1 KGHDR and CDR2 SFDVKD come from the germline V gene.

V and J are TRBV7-9 and TRBJ1-2, with D possibly matching TRBD1 (6 bases). V was trimmed by 0 bases and J by 2 bases, leaving 13 bases between them. The length of the CDR3 is 16 residues. The germline gives CDR1 SEHNR, CDR2 FQNEAQ (reference sequence). The CDR3 DNA is TGTGCCAGCAGCTTAGCCGGTCGGGGGCAGAACTATGGCTACACCTTC. Its protein is CASSLAGRGQNYGYTF. Variable domain in full (rest from reference TRBV7-9 and TRBJ1-2): DTGVSQNPRHKITKRGQNVTFRCDPISEHNRLYWYRQTLGQGPEFLTYFQNEAQLEKSRLLSDRFSAERPKGSFSTLEIQRTEQGDSAMYLCASSLAGRGQNYGYTFGSGTRLTVV.

V and J are TRBV30 and TRBJ1-2, with a weak D call TRBD1 (5 bases). V was shortened by 8 bases and J by 3 bases, with 13 bases between the two germline ends. Germline loops: CDR1 GTSNPN, CDR2 SVGIG (reference sequence). The CDR3 loop spans 12 amino acids. This CDR3 reads CAGPQEHYGYTF. CDR3 nucleotide sequence: TGTGCCGGACCACAGGAGCACTATGGCTACACCTTC.

The V call is TRBV19, the J call TRBJ2-1; 7 nucleotides align to TRBD2. The CDR3 length is 14 residues. With V trimmed by 6 bases and J by 5 bases, 7 bases remained unmatched. The V gene's germline CDR1 is LNHDA and CDR2 SQIVND (reference sequence). The CDR3 reads CASRILAADNEQFF. CDR3 sequence (DNA): TGTGCCAGTAGGATCCTAGCGGCCGACAATGAGCAGTTCTTC.

This rearrangement joins TRBV3-1 (or the pseudogene TRBV3-2) to TRBJ2-7; tentative D call: TRBD1 (6 bases). Trimming removed 4 bases from V and 7 bases from J, with 14 bases in between. The germline V gene has CDR1 LGHDT and CDR2 YNNKEL (reference sequence). This CDR3 is built from 13 residues. The CDR3 protein is CASSLGAAVEQYF. The CDR3 nucleotides read TGTGCCAGCAGCCTGGGGGCTGCCGTGGAGCAGTACTTC.

J is TRBJ2-7 and V is TRBV20-1; the D is unclear. V gave up 3 bases and J gave up 6 bases, with 9 bases separating them. Germline V lookup: CDR1 DFQATT, CDR2 SNEGSKA (reference sequence). This CDR3 region has 11 residues. CDR3 loop: CSASLGPEQYF. The CDR3 DNA follows: TGCAGTGCTAGTTTGGGCCCCGAGCAGTACTTC.

The V call is TRBV6-5, the J call TRBJ1-6; D might be TRBD1 (5 bases). Germline V gene sequence: CDR1 MNHEY, CDR2 SVGAGI. CDR3 length equals 14 residues. V lost 8 bases and J lost 5, with 13 bases in between. This CDR3 is CASRMTVDNSPLHF. In nucleotides, the CDR3 is TGTGCCAGCCGAATGACAGTAGATAATTCACCCCTCCACTTT.

This clone was recorded only once. J is TRBJ2-1 and V is TRBV5-1, with TRBD2 identical over 9 bases. Per germline, CDR1 SGHRS and CDR2 YFSETQ. J was trimmed by 9 bases and V by 0 bases; bases with no gene match: 7. The CDR3 spans 15 residues. The CDR3 region is CASSLDLSGSSEQFF. The CDR3 region has the DNA TGCGCCAGCAGCTTGGATCTTAGCGGGAGCAGTGAGCAGTTCTTC.

V and J are TRBV7-2 and TRBJ2-3; D remains ambiguous. The germline V gene has CDR1 SGHTA and CDR2 FQGNSA. This CDR3 contains 13 residues. V was clipped by 4 bases and J by 6 bases, with 11 bases between them. The CDR3 DNA follows: TGTGCCAGCAGCTCAAGGCGTCCTGATACGCAGTATTTT. This gives the protein CASSSRRPDTQYF.

V is TRBV7-2 and J is TRBJ2-3; 8 positions agree with TRBD1. The germline gives CDR1 SGHTA, CDR2 FQGNSA. The trim removed 5 bases at V and 1 base at J, leaving 11 bases unmatched. This CDR3 is 17 amino acids long. CDR3 nucleotide sequence: TGTGCCAGCAGCCCCGGACAGGGTGCGTGGGGCACAGATACGCAGTATTTT. It specifies CASSPGQGAWGTDTQYF.

V gene TRBV5-6 combines with J gene TRBJ1-5, with 8 positions matching TRBD1. Germline CDR1 SGHDT, CDR2 YYEEEE. Germline trimming cut 2 bases from V and 2 bases from J; bases unmatched to any gene: 9. The CDR3 has 17 amino acids. CDR3 bases: TGTGCCAGCAGCTTATCTGACAGGGGCGAGGGCAATCAGCCCCAGCATTTT. The encoded protein is CASSLSDRGEGNQPQHF. The entire variable domain, with the rest obtained from reference TRBV5-6 and TRBJ1-5, is as follows: DAGVTQSPTHLIKTRGQQVTLRCSPKSGHDTVSWYQQALGQGPQFIFQYYEEEERQRGNFPDRFSGHQFPNYSSELNVNALLLGDSALYLCASSLSDRGEGNQPQHFGDGTRLSIL.

The rearrangement uses TRBV3-1 (or the pseudogene TRBV3-2) and TRBJ2-5; no reliable D call. Germline CDR1 and CDR2: LGHDT and YNNKEL (reference sequence). V lost 3 bases and J 5 bases, leaving 7 bases between the germline ends. CDR3 length: 12 residues. CDR3 sequence (DNA): TGTGCCAGCAGCCACCAGTTGGAGACCCAGTACTTC. This encodes CASSHQLETQYF.

V is TRBV30 and J is TRBJ1-3; 7 bases are shared with TRBD1. V was clipped by 2 bases and J by 4 bases; unmatched bases: 8. Germline CDR1 and CDR2: GTSNPN and SVGIG (reference sequence). This CDR3 has 15 residues. The CDR3 DNA follows: TGTGCCTGGAGTTCCGGGACAGTTGCCGGAAACACCATATATTTT. It is translated as CAWSSGTVAGNTIYF.

The chain carries TRBV13 and TRBJ1-1; 9 bases are a match to TRBD1. This CDR3 contains 15 residues. V dropped 5 bases and J dropped 5; count of bases not matched to a gene: 9. In germline, CDR1 is PRHDT, CDR2 FYEKMQ (reference sequence). The CDR3: CASSGRDREGTEAFF. CDR3 sequence (DNA): TGTGCCAGCAGCGGCCGGGACAGGGAGGGGACTGAAGCTTTCTTT.

This sequence joins TRBV19 and TRBJ1-5, with 8 nucleotides matching TRBD1. This CDR3 spans 17 amino acids. Germline lookup yields CDR1 LNHDA and CDR2 SQIVND (reference sequence). The junction had 11 bases not matched to a gene; V was cut back by 2 bases and J by 5 bases. The CDR3 region is CASSIPPRTGRDQPQHF. The CDR3 nucleotides are TGTGCCAGTAGTATACCCCCAAGGACAGGGCGGGATCAGCCCCAGCATTTT. Full variable domain (remainder filled in from reference TRBV19 and TRBJ1-5): DGGITQSPKYLFRKEGQNVTLSCEQNLNHDAMYWYRQDPGQGLRLIYYSQIVNDFQKGDIAEGYSVSREKKESFPLTVTSAQKNPTAFYLCASSIPPRTGRDQPQHFGDGTRLSIL.

This clone was found once. The CDR3 region is CAGSKTTGVSYGNTIYF. The CDR3 region has the DNA TGTGCCGGCAGCAAAACGACAGGGGTTTCCTATGGAAACACCATATATTTT. The chain recombines TRBV30 with TRBJ1-3; 8 positions agree with TRBD1. The CDR3 runs to 17 residues. The V segment lost 8 bases and the J segment 3 bases; nucleotides outside the gene matches: 18. Germline CDR1 GTSNPN, CDR2 SVGIG (reference sequence).

This chain uses TRBV5-1 with TRBJ2-5; 9 positions match TRBD1. CDR3 length: 15 residues. Germline V gene lookup returns CDR1 SGHRS and CDR2 YFSETQ. Trimming at V came to 4 bases and at J to 2 bases, leaving 6 bases not matched to a gene. CDR3 in DNA: TGCGCCAGCAGCAATTTCGGGACAGGGCAAGAGACCCAGTACTTC. Amino acids: CASSNFGTGQETQYF.

The rearrangement links TRBV19 to TRBJ1-1; tentatively, D is TRBD1 (5 bases). Germline V gives CDR1 LNHDA, CDR2 SQIVND (reference sequence). V was shortened by 2 bases and J by 2 bases, with 21 bases between the two germline ends. There are 18 residues in the CDR3. This CDR3 is CASSIRGRKLVSNTEAFF. The CDR3 DNA sequence: TGTGCCAGTAGTATAAGGGGCCGGAAACTAGTATCAAACACTGAAGCTTTCTTT.

In nucleotides, the CDR3 is TGTGCCAGCAGCAAAGGGACACAGGGGTCTATAGAAAAACTGTTTTTT. Translated: CASSKGTQGSIEKLFF. The chain joins TRBV21-1 to TRBJ1-4; TRBD1 is the table's D call, not checked against the DNA. TRBV21-1 constitutes a pseudogene. The CDR3 contains 16 residues.